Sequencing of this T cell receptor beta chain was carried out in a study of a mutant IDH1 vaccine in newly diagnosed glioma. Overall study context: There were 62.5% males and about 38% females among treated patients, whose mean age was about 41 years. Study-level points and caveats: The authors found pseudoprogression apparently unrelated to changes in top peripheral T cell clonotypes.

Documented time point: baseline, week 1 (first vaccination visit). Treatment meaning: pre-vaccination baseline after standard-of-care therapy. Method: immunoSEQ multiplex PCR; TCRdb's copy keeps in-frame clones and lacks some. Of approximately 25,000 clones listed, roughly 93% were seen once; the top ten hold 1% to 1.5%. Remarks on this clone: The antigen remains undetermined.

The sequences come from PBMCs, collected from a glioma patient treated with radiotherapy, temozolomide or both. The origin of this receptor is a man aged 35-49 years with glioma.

In DNA form, the CDR3 reads TGTGCCAGTAGTACAGGGGGCCGATCCGGGGAGCTGTTTTTT. This sequence encodes CASSTGGRSGELFF. The chain links TRBV19 to TRBJ2-2; 8 positions agree with TRBD1. Trimming took 4 bases from V and 6 from J; bases not matched to a gene: 4. Germline CDR1 is LNHDA and CDR2 is SQIVND (reference sequence). This CDR3 is built from 14 residues. Full variable domain (rest looked up from reference TRBV19 and TRBJ2-2): DGGITQSPKYLFRKEGQNVTLSCEQNLNHDAMYWYRQDPGQGLRLIYYSQIVNDFQKGDIAEGYSVSREKKESFPLTVTSAQKNPTAFYLCASSTGGRSGELFFGEGSRLTVL.